This TCR beta chain is drawn from a study of Ad26.COV2.S vaccination and SARS-CoV-2 variants. Study information: Enrollment placed the donor in the COV1001 Ad26.COV2.S trial arm. Intramuscularly, Ad26.COV2.S was given either once or twice, 56 days apart.

V trimming: 4 bases; J trimming: 5 bases; junction bases outside the gene matches: 7. In germline, CDR1 is SGHRS, CDR2 YFSETQ. This CDR3 is built from 15 residues. This sample's treatment: around 19 received Ad26.COV2.S at low or high dose, single or two shots; about five received placebo; per-sample allocation not given. The investigators took samples on day 63 after the first vaccine or placebo injection. Vaccine was an Ad26 vector expressing Wuhan-strain SARS-CoV-2 spike. Only in-frame clones appear in the TCRdb table, and some are missing; sequencing was by immunoSEQ multiplex PCR. The sample yields more than 250,000 clones, around 87% seen once.

The chain carries TRBV5-1 and TRBJ2-5, with 11 positions matching TRBD2. Here the sequenced sample was peripheral blood, taken in a trial of Ad26.COV2.S vaccine versus placebo. This receptor was identified in a person between 18 and 60 years old who received the Ad26.COV2.S COVID-19 vaccine or a placebo. In DNA, the CDR3 is TGCGCCAGCAGCGGGGGACTAGCGGTTTTTGAGACCCAGTACTTC. Amino acids: CASSGGLAVFETQYF. Full variable domain (rest looked up from reference TRBV5-1 and TRBJ2-5): KAGVTQTPRYLIKTRGQQVTLSCSPISGHRSVSWYQQTPGQGLQFLFEYFSETQRNKGNFPGRFSGRQFSNSRSEMNVSTLELGDSALYLCASSGGLAVFETQYFGPGTRLLVL.